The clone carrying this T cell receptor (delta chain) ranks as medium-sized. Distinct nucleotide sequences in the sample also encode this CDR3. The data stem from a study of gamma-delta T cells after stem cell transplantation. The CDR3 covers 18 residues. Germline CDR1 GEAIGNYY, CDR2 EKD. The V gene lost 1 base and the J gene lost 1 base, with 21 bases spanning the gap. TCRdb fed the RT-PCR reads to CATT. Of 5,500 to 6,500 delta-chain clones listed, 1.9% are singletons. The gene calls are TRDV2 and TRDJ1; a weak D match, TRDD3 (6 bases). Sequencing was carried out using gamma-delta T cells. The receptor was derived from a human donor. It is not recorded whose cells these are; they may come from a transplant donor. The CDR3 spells CACDTLSTGRLGTDKLIF. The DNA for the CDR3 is TGTGCCTGTGACACTCTAAGTACTGGGCGGCTGGGCACCGATAAACTCATCTTT.